Here is one T cell receptor beta chain with its context. Its antigen is currently unknown. The data were obtained in a study of T cell responses to AZD1222 COVID-19 vaccine. Looking at the study overall: Pooled samples include second doses given at about 4 or 12 weeks.

Findings and limits, study-wide: Just a handful of AZD1222 recipients were seropositive at baseline.

Repertoires were generated with immunoSEQ multiplex PCR, while TCRdb's copy carries only in-frame clones and drops some. The table shows more than 150,000 clones, with roughly 88% occurring only once. The V gene lost 3 bases and the J gene lost 5 bases, with 10 bases spanning the gap. There are 13 residues in the CDR3. Germline-derived CDR1 and CDR2 are MDHEN and SYDVKM. This receptor was obtained from an adult in good health. The material was peripheral blood, obtained on day 0 of AZD1222 vaccination. The rearrangement uses TRBV28 and TRBJ2-5; D is possibly TRBD2 (6 bases). CDR3 nucleotides: TGTGCCAGCAGTTTGACTAGTTCTGAGACCCAGTACTTC. Its protein product is CASSLTSSETQYF.